These 21 T cell receptor beta chains share one sample of origin, sequenced in a study of blood T cell repertoires in COVID-19. TCRdb's copy holds only in-frame clones and misses some; the assay was immunoSEQ multiplex PCR. There are around 200,000 clones in the sample; about 88% occur only once, and approximately 2.5% lies in the top ten. Sequenced material: peripheral blood. The receptors were gathered from a man aged 35 to 55 with active or convalescent COVID-19.

V gene TRBV28 combines with J gene TRBJ2-5; 8 positions match TRBD2. After removal of 4 bases from V and 0 bases from J, the junction contained 4 bases not matched to a gene. The germline V gene encodes CDR1 MDHEN and CDR2 SYDVKM. The CDR3 length is 15 residues. CDR3 nucleotides: TGTGCCAGCAGTTCCACACTAGCGGACCAAGAGACCCAGTACTTC. Translation gives CASSSTLADQETQYF.

CDR3 in amino acids: CASSLAGGNLAGELFF. The CDR3 nucleotides are TGTGCCAGCAGCTTGGCCGGGGGAAATCTTGCCGGGGAGCTGTTTTTT. The chain carries TRBV11-3 and TRBJ2-2; tentative D call: TRBD2 (6 bases). Trimming left V 3 bases short and J 6 bases short, with 17 bases between. CDR3 size: 16 residues. Germline V gene lookup returns CDR1 SGHNT and CDR2 YENEEA. The full variable domain, its missing parts supplied by reference TRBV11-3 and TRBJ2-2, is EAGVVQSPRYKIIEKKQPVAFWCNPISGHNTLYWYLQNLGQGPELLIRYENEEAVDDSQLPKDRFSAERLKGVDSTLKIQPAELGDSAVYLCASSLAGGNLAGELFFGEGSRLTVL.

This chain connects TRBV7-2 to TRBJ1-1; 8 nucleotides align to TRBD1. The V gene's germline CDR1 is SGHTA and CDR2 FQGNSA. The CDR3 length is 15 residues. The V and J ends lost 2 bases and 5 bases, in that order; junction bases with no gene match: 7. This chain's CDR3 is CASSLFPGGETEAFF. In nucleotides, the CDR3 is TGTGCCAGCAGCTTATTTCCAGGGGGCGAGACTGAAGCTTTCTTT.

The chain combines TRBV5-1 with TRBJ2-2, with 7 bases lining up with TRBD2. V was pared by 1 base and J by 3 bases, with 3 bases of the junction left unmatched. The CDR3 length is 15 residues. Germline CDR1 is SGHRS and CDR2 is YFSETQ. This chain's CDR3 is CASSLPRGYTGELFF. Written as DNA, the CDR3 is TGCGCCAGCAGCTTGCCGCGGGGGTACACCGGGGAGCTGTTTTTT.

The chain combines TRBV4-3 with TRBJ2-5, with D tentatively TRBD1 (6 bases). Trimming took off 0 bases at V and 4 bases at J, with 15 bases between the two ends. CDR1 is LGHNA, CDR2 YSLEER, per germline. This CDR3 is built from 16 residues. CDR3 DNA: TGCGCCAGCAGCCAAGAAGGCCAGGGGCTAGGAGAGACCCAGTACTTC. It codes for CASSQEGQGLGETQYF.

The chain couples TRBV19 to TRBJ2-3; D gene unclear. The germline gives CDR1 LNHDA, CDR2 SQIVND (reference sequence). This CDR3 contains 15 residues. The ends were cut back, 1 base at V and 4 bases at J, with 12 bases in the middle. CDR3 in amino acids: CASSIGGPEPDTQYF. The CDR3 DNA sequence: TGTGCCAGTAGTATAGGAGGTCCGGAGCCAGATACGCAGTATTTT.

This chain joins TRBV30 and TRBJ2-2, with 8 bases matching TRBD2. Germline V lookup: CDR1 GTSNPN, CDR2 SVGIG (reference sequence). CDR3 size: 15 residues. The junction had 9 bases not matched to a gene; V was cut back by 3 bases and J by 6 bases. CDR3 coding DNA: TGTGCCTGGAGCGCGGGGGGTCTAGAGGCCGGGGAGCTGTTTTTT. This translates into CAWSAGGLEAGELFF.

V is TRBV9 and J is TRBJ1-4, with D possibly TRBD1 on 6 matching bases. This CDR3 has 14 amino acids. Germline CDR1 and CDR2: SGDLS and YYNGEE. The germline V and J ends were trimmed by 0 bases and 7 bases, with 10 bases remaining between them. CDR3 nucleotides: TGTGCCAGCAGCGTAGAGGGGGAGGGTGAAAAACTGTTTTTT. Its protein product is CASSVEGEGEKLFF.

This rearrangement joins TRBV25-1 to TRBJ2-2, with D unresolved. V was cut by 6 bases and J by 3 bases, with 14 bases left in between. The CDR3 is 15 residues long. Germline V gene sequence: CDR1 MGHDK, CDR2 SYGVNS. The CDR3 reads CASSEIDSYTGELFF. In DNA, the CDR3 is TGTGCCAGCAGCGAGATAGACTCCTACACCGGGGAGCTGTTTTTT.

CDR3 protein: CATRTAQMNTEAFF. CDR3 DNA: TGTGCCACTAGGACAGCCCAGATGAACACTGAAGCTTTCTTT. The chain recombines TRBV6-5 with TRBJ1-1; tentatively, D is TRBD1 (6 bases). Germline assignment: CDR1 MNHEY and CDR2 SVGAGI. There are 14 residues in the CDR3. Trimming removed 10 bases at V and 0 bases at J, with 15 bases between.

This chain joins TRBV6-1 and TRBJ2-2; D might be TRBD1 (5 bases). Trimming cost V 1 base and J 7 bases, with 10 bases left between them. This CDR3 spans 14 amino acids. The germline CDR1 and CDR2 sequences are MNHNS and SASEGT. CDR3 in DNA: TGTGCCAGCAGTGAAGTAGGGGTAATCGGGGAGCTGTTTTTT. This encodes CASSEVGVIGELFF.

V and J are TRBV19 and TRBJ1-2; 8 positions agree with TRBD1. Germline-derived CDR1 and CDR2 are LNHDA and SQIVND (reference sequence). The CDR3 contains 12 residues. J was trimmed by 7 bases and V by 6 bases; bases with no gene match: 4. The CDR3 protein is CASRQGATGYTF. CDR3 nucleotide sequence: TGTGCCAGTAGGCAGGGGGCTACTGGCTACACCTTC.

The chain couples TRBV5-1 to TRBJ2-5; a weak D match, TRBD2 (5 bases). Germline CDR1 is SGHRS and CDR2 is YFSETQ. The CDR3 extends over 15 amino acids. The CDR3 sequence is CANTPPGNGRETQYF. The CDR3 nucleotides read TGCGCTAATACGCCACCGGGAAACGGTAGGGAGACCCAGTACTTC.

This clone was detected only once. The chain recombines TRBV29-1 with TRBJ2-7; a possible D gene is TRBD2 (7 bases). Germline V gene lookup returns CDR1 SQVTM and CDR2 ANQGSEA. The CDR3 loop spans 13 amino acids. V lost 7 bases to trimming and J lost 4 bases, with 17 bases between them. The CDR3 bases are TGCAGCGCCGGGCGGGGGACACCTTACGAGCAGTACTTC. This translates into CSAGRGTPYEQYF.

CDR3 in DNA: TGTGCCAGCAAACTAGCGGGGCAACAAGAGACCCAGTACTTC. Its translation: CASKLAGQQETQYF. This chain links TRBV5-4 with TRBJ2-5, with 10 positions matching TRBD2. Trimming cost V 6 bases and J 2 bases; bases outside gene matches: 4. Germline assignment: CDR1 SGHNT and CDR2 YYREEE (reference sequence). The CDR3 contains 14 residues.

V and J are TRBV24-1 and TRBJ2-1; 9 nucleotides align to TRBD1. The V gene end was trimmed by 0 bases and the J gene end by 4 bases; junction bases not matched to a gene: 9. Germline V CDR1 and CDR2: KGHDR, SFDVKD. The CDR3 is 18 amino acids. Here the CDR3 DNA reads TGTGCCACCAGTGATTTGCACCCCGGGACAGGGAAGTACAATGAGCAGTTCTTC. Translation: CATSDLHPGTGKYNEQFF.

Written as DNA, the CDR3 is TGTGCCAGCAGCCGACCTGTGGGCGGGGAACAAGAGACCCAGTACTTC. It yields the protein CASSRPVGGEQETQYF. V usage is TRBV28 and J usage is TRBJ2-5; D possibly corresponds to TRBD2 (6 bases). The CDR3 extends over 16 amino acids. Germline V gene sequence: CDR1 MDHEN, CDR2 SYDVKM. V gave up 6 bases and J gave up 2 bases, with 19 bases separating them.

The J gene is TRBJ1-2, the V gene TRBV6-4; 10 bases align to TRBD1. The CDR3 covers 17 residues. Looked up from germline, CDR1 is MRHNA and CDR2 is SNTAGT. Trimming took 5 bases from V and 0 from J; bases not matched to a gene: 9. The CDR3 loop is CASSHRDRGPANYGYTF. In DNA, the CDR3 is TGTGCCAGCAGTCATCGGGACAGGGGCCCAGCTAACTATGGCTACACCTTC.

The J gene is TRBJ2-7, the V gene TRBV27, with D maybe TRBD1 (6 bases). CDR1 is MNHEY and CDR2 is SMNVEV in the germline V gene (reference sequence). V was cut by 5 bases and J by 7 bases, with 12 bases left in between. CDR3 length: 12 residues. The DNA of the CDR3 is TGTGCCAGCAGTATCAATAGGGGGGAGCAGTACTTC. Translating gives CASSINRGEQYF.

The chain links TRBV5-1 to TRBJ1-1, with a possible D match to TRBD1 (6 bases). Germline CDR1 is SGHRS and CDR2 is YFSETQ. V lost 4 bases, J lost 1 base, and 11 bases lay in between. The CDR3 is 14 residues long. CDR3 residues: CASSGLTGNTEAFF. The DNA for the CDR3 is TGCGCCAGCAGCGGACTGACAGGGAACACTGAAGCTTTCTTT. Filled out from reference TRBV5-1 and TRBJ1-1, the complete variable domain reads KAGVTQTPRYLIKTRGQQVTLSCSPISGHRSVSWYQQTPGQGLQFLFEYFSETQRNKGNFPGRFSGRQFSNSRSEMNVSTLELGDSALYLCASSGLTGNTEAFFGQGTRLTVV.

The chain combines TRBV29-1 with TRBJ1-3; no definite D call. CDR1 is SQVTM, CDR2 ANQGSEA, per germline. V was cut by 0 bases and J by 0 bases, with 15 bases left in between. The CDR3 has 17 residues. CDR3 loop: CSVEDGGLLSSGNTIYF. CDR3 DNA: TGCAGCGTTGAAGATGGTGGACTCCTAAGCTCTGGAAACACCATATATTTT.